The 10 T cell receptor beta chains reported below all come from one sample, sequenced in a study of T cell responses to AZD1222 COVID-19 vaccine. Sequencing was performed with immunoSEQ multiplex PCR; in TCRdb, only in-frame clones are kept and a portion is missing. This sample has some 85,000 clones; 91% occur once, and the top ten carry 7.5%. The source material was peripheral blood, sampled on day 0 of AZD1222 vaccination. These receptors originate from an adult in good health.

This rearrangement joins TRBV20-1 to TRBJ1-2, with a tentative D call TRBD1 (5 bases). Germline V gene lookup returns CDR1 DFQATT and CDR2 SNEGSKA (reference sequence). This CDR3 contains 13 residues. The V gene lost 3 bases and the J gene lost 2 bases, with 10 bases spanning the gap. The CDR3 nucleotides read TGCAGTGCTAGTTCTGGGGGAAACTATGGCTACACCTTC. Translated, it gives CSASSGGNYGYTF.

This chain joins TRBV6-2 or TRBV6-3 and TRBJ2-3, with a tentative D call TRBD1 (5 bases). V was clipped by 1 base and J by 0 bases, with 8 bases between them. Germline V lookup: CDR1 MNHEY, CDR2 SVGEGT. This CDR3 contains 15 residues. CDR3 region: CASSYFSGSTDTQYF. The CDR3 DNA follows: TGTGCCAGCAGTTACTTCTCAGGGAGCACAGATACGCAGTATTTT.

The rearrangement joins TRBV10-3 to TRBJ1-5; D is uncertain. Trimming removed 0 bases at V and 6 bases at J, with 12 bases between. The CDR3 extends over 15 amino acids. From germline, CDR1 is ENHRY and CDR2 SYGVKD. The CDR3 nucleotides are TGTGCCATCAGTGAGTCGTCGGGGTCTGCTCAGCCCCAGCATTTT. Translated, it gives CAISESSGSAQPQHF.

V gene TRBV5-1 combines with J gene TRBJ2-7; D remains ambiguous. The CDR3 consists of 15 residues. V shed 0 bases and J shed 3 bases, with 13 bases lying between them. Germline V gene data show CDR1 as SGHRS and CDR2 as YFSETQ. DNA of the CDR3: TGCGCCAGCAGCTTGGGTGCCGGGCTCCACTACGAGCAGTACTTC. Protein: CASSLGAGLHYEQYF.

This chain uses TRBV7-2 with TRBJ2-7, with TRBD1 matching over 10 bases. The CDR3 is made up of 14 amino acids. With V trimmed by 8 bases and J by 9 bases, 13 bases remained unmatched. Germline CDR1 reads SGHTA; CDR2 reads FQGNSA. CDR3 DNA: TGTGCCAGCGCTAGGGACAGGGGAAAACTGGGGCAGTACTTC. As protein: CASARDRGKLGQYF.

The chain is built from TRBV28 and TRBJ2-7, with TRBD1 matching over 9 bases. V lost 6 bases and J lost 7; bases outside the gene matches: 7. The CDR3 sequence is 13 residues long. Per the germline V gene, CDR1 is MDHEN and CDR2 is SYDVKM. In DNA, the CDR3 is TGTGCCAGCAGGCAACCGACAGGGGGAGAGCAGTACTTC. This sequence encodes CASRQPTGGEQYF. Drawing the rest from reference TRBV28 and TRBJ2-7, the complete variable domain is DVKVTQSSRYLVKRTGEKVFLECVQDMDHENMFWYRQDPGLGLRLIYFSYDVKMKEKGDIPEGYSVSREKKERFSLILESASTNQTSMYLCASRQPTGGEQYFGPGTRLTVT.

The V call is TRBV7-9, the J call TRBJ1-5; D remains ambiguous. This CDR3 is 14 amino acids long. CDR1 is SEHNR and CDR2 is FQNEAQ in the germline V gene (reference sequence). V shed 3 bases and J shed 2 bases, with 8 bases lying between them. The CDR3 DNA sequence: TGTGCCAGCAGCTTCACCGGGGGCAATCAGCCCCAGCATTTT. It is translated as CASSFTGGNQPQHF.

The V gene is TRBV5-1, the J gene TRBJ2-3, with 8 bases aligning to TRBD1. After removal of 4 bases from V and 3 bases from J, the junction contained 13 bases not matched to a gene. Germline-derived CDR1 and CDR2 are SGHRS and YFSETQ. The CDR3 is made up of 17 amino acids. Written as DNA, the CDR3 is TGCGCCAGCAGCCGAAGTGGTGGCCAGGGGGCTACAGATACGCAGTATTTT. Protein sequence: CASSRSGGQGATDTQYF.

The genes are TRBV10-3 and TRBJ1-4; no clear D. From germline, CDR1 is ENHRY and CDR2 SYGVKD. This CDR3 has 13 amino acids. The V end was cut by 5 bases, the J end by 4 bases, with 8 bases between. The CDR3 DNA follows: TGTGCCATCAGTTCAAGAGATAATGAAAAACTGTTTTTT. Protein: CAISSRDNEKLFF.

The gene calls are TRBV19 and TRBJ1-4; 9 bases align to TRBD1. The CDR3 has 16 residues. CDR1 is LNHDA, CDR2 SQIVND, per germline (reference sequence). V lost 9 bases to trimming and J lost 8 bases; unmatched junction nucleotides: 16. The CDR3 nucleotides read TGTGCCAGCGCGTCGGATTCACAGGGGGCAGAAGAAAAACTGTTTTTT. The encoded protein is CASASDSQGAEEKLFF.